This TCR beta chain was sequenced for a study of cytomegalovirus exposure and HLA in healthy donors. Study-level findings and limits: What was likely a sequencing artifact was a cluster of highly shared sequence variants. According to an earlier analysis, most TCR beta V segments yielded productive rearrangements about 87% or about 30% of the time. The classifier, whose performance was assessed in both the original and validation cohorts, reportedly diagnosed cytomegalovirus status with high specificity and sensitivity.

PCR employed 60 Vbeta and 13 Jbeta primers. Sequencing was performed with immunoSEQ multiplex PCR; in TCRdb, only in-frame clones are kept and a portion is missing. The sample yields about 98,000 clones, under 80% seen once. On this clone itself: As yet, its antigen is unknown.

V shed 4 bases and J shed 5 bases, with 8 bases lying between them. Germline CDR1 is SGHAT and CDR2 is FQNNGV. The length of the CDR3 is 12 residues. At the time of sampling, donors were nominally healthy, though unrecorded immune exposures were likely. The sequence was obtained from a human donor in good health. The sequenced sample was PBMCs. This rearrangement joins TRBV11-2 to TRBJ1-2, with D possibly TRBD1 on 6 matching bases. The CDR3 sequence: CASSSTGYGYTF. Written as DNA, the CDR3 is TGTGCCAGCAGCTCTACAGGGTATGGCTACACCTTC. The full variable domain, completed using reference TRBV11-2 and TRBJ1-2, is EAGVAQSPRYKIIEKRQSVAFWCNPISGHATLYWYQQILGQGPKLLIQFQNNGVVDDSQLPKDRFSAERLKGVDSTLKIQPAKLEDSAVYLCASSSTGYGYTFGSGTRLTVV.